This T cell receptor beta chain appears in the sequencing data of a study of blood T cell repertoires in COVID-19. As for the study in general: Acute-phase and convalescent COVID-19 samples originated in the United States, Italy and Spain. T cells, B-cell-depleted T cells, or PBMCs supplied cDNA or gDNA.

CDR3 length: 14 amino acids. V was cut by 3 bases and J by 1 base, with 9 bases left in between. The germline gives CDR1 GTSNPN, CDR2 SVGIG (reference sequence). Original processing methods: Reference gene primers were amplified, and this amplification served to estimate nucleated cell counts. Clones were read by immunoSEQ multiplex PCR, and TCRdb kept only the in-frame ones, dropping some. V, J and clone size derive from that table, while D and trimming were established from the DNA sequence. The top ten hold 3% to 4.5% of the sample, which has roughly 130,000 clones, 79% seen once. This receptor was identified in a man in his sixties with acute or convalescent COVID-19. The chain links TRBV30 to TRBJ2-2; D perhaps matches TRBD2 (5 bases). Specimen: peripheral blood. CDR3 protein: CAWRAAENTGELFF. Written as DNA, the CDR3 is TGTGCCTGGAGGGCAGCGGAGAACACCGGGGAGCTGTTTTTT. Full variable domain (remainder filled in from reference TRBV30 and TRBJ2-2): SQTIHQWPATLVQPVGSPLSLECTVEGTSNPNLYWYRQAAGRGLQLLFYSVGIGQISSEVPQNLSASRPQDRQFILSSKKLLLSDSGFYLCAWRAAENTGELFFGEGSRLTVL.